Sequencing of this T cell receptor (beta chain) was carried out in a study of molecular identifiers for immune sequencing clone quantification. Sorted cell numbers of about 17,000 to 1,100,000, with 10%, 30% or 50% RNA, served as input for naive CD8 libraries. From the PCR reads, TCRdb called clonotypes with MiXCR, one entry per CDR3 protein. The table records approximately 500,000 distinct CDR3 sequences, 20% to 25% of them present only once. CDR3 length equals 15 residues. The germline gives CDR1 SGHNT, CDR2 YYREEE (reference sequence). The ends lost 0 bases at V and 7 bases at J; junction bases unmatched: 7. There are a few counts of this clonotype.

The source is a human donor in good health. Some libraries in this study had Jurkat cell RNA spiked in. Sequenced input: naive CD8+ T cells from blood, with Jurkat cell RNA spiked in. Subset defined: FACS-sorted CD8+CD4-CCR7+CD45RA+ naive T cells. V and J are TRBV5-4 and TRBJ2-1; the match to TRBD2 covers 7 bases. The CDR3 DNA reads as TGTGCCAGCAGCTTGGGCCTGTCGGGGGGTAATGAGCAGTTCTTC. This gives the protein CASSLGLSGGNEQFF.